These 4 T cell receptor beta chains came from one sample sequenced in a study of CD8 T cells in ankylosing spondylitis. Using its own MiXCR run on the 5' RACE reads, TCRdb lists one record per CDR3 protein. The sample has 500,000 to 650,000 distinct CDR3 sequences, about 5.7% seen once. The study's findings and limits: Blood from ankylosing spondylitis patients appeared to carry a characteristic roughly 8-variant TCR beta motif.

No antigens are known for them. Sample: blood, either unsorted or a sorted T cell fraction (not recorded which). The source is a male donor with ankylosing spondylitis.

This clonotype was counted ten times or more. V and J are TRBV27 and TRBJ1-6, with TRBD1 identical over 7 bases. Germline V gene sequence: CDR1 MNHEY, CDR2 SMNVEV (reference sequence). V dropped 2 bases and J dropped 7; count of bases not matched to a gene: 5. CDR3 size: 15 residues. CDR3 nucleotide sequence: TGTGCCAGCAGTTTAGGGACAGCTCCCAATTCACCCCTCCACTTT. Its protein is CASSLGTAPNSPLHF.

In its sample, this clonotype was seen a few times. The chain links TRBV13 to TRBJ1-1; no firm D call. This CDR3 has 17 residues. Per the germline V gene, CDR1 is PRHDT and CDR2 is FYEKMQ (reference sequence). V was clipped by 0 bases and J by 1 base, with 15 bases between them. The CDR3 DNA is TGTGCCAGCAGCTTAGGTACGGATCCAAAATCGAACACTGAAGCTTTCTTT. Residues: CASSLGTDPKSNTEAFF.

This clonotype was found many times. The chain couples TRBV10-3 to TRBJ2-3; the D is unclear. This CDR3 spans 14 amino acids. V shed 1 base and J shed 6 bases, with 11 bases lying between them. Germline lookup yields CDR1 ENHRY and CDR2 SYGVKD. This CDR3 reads CAISEFSSRDTQYF. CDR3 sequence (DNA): TGTGCCATCAGTGAGTTTTCTAGTAGGGATACGCAGTATTTT.

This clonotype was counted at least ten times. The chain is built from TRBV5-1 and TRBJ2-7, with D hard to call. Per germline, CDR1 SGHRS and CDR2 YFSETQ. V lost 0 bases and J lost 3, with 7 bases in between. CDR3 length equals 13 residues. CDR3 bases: TGCGCCAGCAGCTTGGACAGTGGCTACGAGCAGTACTTC. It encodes CASSLDSGYEQYF.